The 14 T cell receptor beta chains below come from one sample, sequenced in a study of PD-1 blockade in classical Hodgkin lymphoma. Every single patient, without exception, relapsed after autologous stem cell transplantation, and brentuximab vedotin exposure varied. Some clones are missing from TCRdb's copy, which holds only in-frame ones; the method was immunoSEQ multiplex PCR. Of approximately 160,000 clones in the sample, nearly 80% were seen once. The material sequenced was peripheral blood mononuclear cells (PBMCs), taken before the second cycle of nivolumab. These receptors came from a human donor with classical Hodgkin lymphoma.

The table lists this clone with a few counts. Here the CDR3 reads CASTQGRYTEAFF. In nucleotides, the CDR3 is TGTGCCAGCACTCAGGGGCGTTACACTGAAGCTTTCTTT. The chain recombines TRBV6-5 with TRBJ1-1; D may be TRBD1 (6 bases). The CDR3 is 13 residues long. V dropped 7 bases and J dropped 3 bases, with 12 bases sitting between them. Germline V CDR1 and CDR2: MNHEY, SVGAGI.

This chain links TRBV5-1 with TRBJ2-7; 7 nucleotides align to TRBD1. V dropped 6 bases and J dropped 1; count of bases not matched to a gene: 7. In germline, CDR1 is SGHRS, CDR2 YFSETQ. This CDR3 has 14 amino acids. The CDR3 region is CASTRGSPSYEQYF. The DNA for the CDR3 is TGCGCCAGCACCAGGGGGTCCCCTTCCTACGAGCAGTACTTC.

J is TRBJ1-1 and V is TRBV7-9, with D possibly TRBD1 on 5 matching bases. V was pared by 6 bases and J by 2 bases, with 13 bases between. Per the germline V gene, CDR1 is SEHNR and CDR2 is FQNEAQ (reference sequence). The CDR3 length is 14 residues. CDR3 sequence reads: CASRPQGGNTEAFF. The CDR3 DNA reads TGTGCCAGCAGGCCCCAGGGTGGAAACACTGAAGCTTTCTTT.

J is TRBJ1-6 and V is TRBV5-5; unclear D gene. The ends were cut back, 0 bases at V and 6 bases at J, with 7 bases in the middle. CDR1 and CDR2 from the germline V gene are SGHKS and YYEKEE (reference sequence). The CDR3 has 14 residues. The CDR3 region is CASSLGQPNSPLHF. DNA for the CDR3: TGTGCCAGCAGCTTGGGTCAGCCTAATTCACCCCTCCACTTT.

DNA for the CDR3: TGTGCCAGCAGCTTTACTTCCGCCAATGAGCAGTTCTTC. Its translation: CASSFTSANEQFF. V usage is TRBV9 and J usage is TRBJ2-1; D call uncertain. The CDR3 consists of 13 residues. V dropped 4 bases and J dropped 6 bases, with 11 bases sitting between them. The germline gives CDR1 SGDLS, CDR2 YYNGEE.

The chain joins TRBV9 to TRBJ1-2; tentatively, D is TRBD1 (5 bases). Trimming shortened V by 3 bases and J by 1 base, and 7 bases separated the two germline ends. This CDR3 contains 13 residues. Germline CDR1 and CDR2: SGDLS and YYNGEE. In DNA form, the CDR3 reads TGTGCCAGCAGCGCGACAGTTAACTATGGCTACACCTTC. Encoded protein: CASSATVNYGYTF.

This clone was seen a handful of times. Here the CDR3 DNA reads TGTGCCAGCAGCCTCTCGGGGAGTGTTGAGTTCTTC. Translating gives CASSLSGSVEFF. The chain employs TRBV7-2 and TRBJ2-1; a weak D match, TRBD2 (5 bases). The CDR3 contains 12 residues. V lost 5 bases to trimming and J lost 14 bases, with 16 bases between them. Germline V gene lookup returns CDR1 SGHTA and CDR2 FQGNSA.

The J gene is TRBJ2-1, the V gene TRBV2; D is unresolved. The CDR3 extends over 16 amino acids. The germline V gene encodes CDR1 SNHLY and CDR2 FYNNEI. The V end lost 5 bases, the J end lost 7 bases, and 21 bases lay between the germline ends. The CDR3 sequence: CASSPMGRVSVNEQFF. The CDR3 nucleotides are TGTGCCAGCAGTCCTATGGGCCGGGTATCTGTGAATGAGCAGTTCTTC.

The chain links TRBV9 to TRBJ2-5, with 8 bases aligning to TRBD2. In germline, CDR1 is SGDLS, CDR2 YYNGEE. The CDR3 runs to 14 residues. With V trimmed by 6 bases and J by 0 bases, 4 bases remained unmatched. This CDR3 is CASTSGGDQETQYF. The CDR3 DNA follows: TGTGCCAGCACCTCCGGGGGGGACCAAGAGACCCAGTACTTC.

V gene TRBV5-1 combines with J gene TRBJ2-2; D is unclear. There are 14 residues in the CDR3. CDR1 SGHRS and CDR2 YFSETQ come from the germline V gene. V was clipped by 3 bases and J by 3 bases, with 9 bases between them. The DNA for the CDR3 is TGCGCCAGCAGCTGGACGGATTACACCGGGGAGCTGTTTTTT. Its protein is CASSWTDYTGELFF. The variable domain in full, with the rest retrieved from reference TRBV5-1 and TRBJ2-2, is KAGVTQTPRYLIKTRGQQVTLSCSPISGHRSVSWYQQTPGQGLQFLFEYFSETQRNKGNFPGRFSGRQFSNSRSEMNVSTLELGDSALYLCASSWTDYTGELFFGEGSRLTVL.

This clone has only a few counts. This chain connects TRBV9 to TRBJ2-5; TRBD1 aligns across 7 bases. This CDR3 has 16 residues. Germline V gene data show CDR1 as SGDLS and CDR2 as YYNGEE. V dropped 3 bases and J dropped 2; count of bases not matched to a gene: 10. The CDR3 DNA reads as TGTGCCAGCAGCGCCTCACAGGGGTTCCCACAAGAGACCCAGTACTTC. It specifies CASSASQGFPQETQYF. Full variable domain (outside the CDR3, taken from reference TRBV9 and TRBJ2-5): DSGVTQTPKHLITATGQRVTLRCSPRSGDLSVYWYQQSLDQGLQFLIQYYNGEERAKGNILERFSAQQFPDLHSELNLSSLELGDSALYFCASSASQGFPQETQYFGPGTRLLVL.

The chain combines TRBV29-1 with TRBJ1-1; the D is unclear. The CDR3 has 13 amino acids. Trimming stripped 4 bases from V and 0 bases from J, with 9 bases between. Germline V CDR1 and CDR2: SQVTM, ANQGSEA. CDR3 sequence (DNA): TGCAGCGTTGCCACGCCGTTGAACACTGAAGCTTTCTTT. This gives the protein CSVATPLNTEAFF.

The chain is built from TRBV28 and TRBJ1-2, with TRBD1 matching over 11 bases. The CDR3 runs to 16 residues. Germline V gene data show CDR1 as MDHEN and CDR2 as SYDVKM. Trimming took 8 bases from V and 5 from J; bases not matched to a gene: 13. CDR3 DNA sequence: TGTGCCAGCGCCCGGGACAGGGGGTTGGGGGTTTATGGCTACACCTTC. It yields the protein CASARDRGLGVYGYTF.

V is TRBV10-3 and J is TRBJ2-7, with D perhaps assigned TRBD1 or TRBD2 (5 bases each). Germline CDR1 is ENHRY and CDR2 is SYGVKD. Trimming shortened V by 2 bases and J by 5 bases, and 16 bases separated the two germline ends. The CDR3 is 15 amino acids. CDR3: CAISELGRQTNEQYF. DNA of the CDR3: TGTGCCATCAGTGAGCTGGGACGGCAAACGAACGAGCAGTACTTC.